The 27 T cell receptor beta chains in this list originate from one sample, sequenced in a study of T-cell reconstitution after alpha-beta-depleted transplantation in children. Construction of the TCRbeta library involved unique molecular identifiers. Each CDR3 protein is one row after TCRdb ran MiXCR on the PCR reads. The sample lists hundreds of thousands of distinct CDR3 sequences, about 17% occurring once. The material sequenced was PBMCs, mostly from graft donor cells, taken 360 days after TCRalphabeta/CD19-depleted stem cell transplant. These receptors were obtained from a boy younger than two who had a stem cell transplant for Wiskott-Aldrich syndrome, so the T cells may come from the graft donor.

The sample holds a few counts of this clonotype. The chain joins TRBV29-1 to TRBJ2-3; no definite D call. Trimming removed 8 bases from V and 0 bases from J, with 18 bases in between. Per the germline V gene, CDR1 is SQVTM and CDR2 is ANQGSEA. This CDR3 region has 15 residues. The CDR3, as DNA: TGCAGCACCCACTCCCCGACTGGTAGCACAGATACGCAGTATTTT. Its translation: CSTHSPTGSTDTQYF.

The rearrangement uses TRBV18 and TRBJ2-7, with 7 nucleotides matching TRBD1. CDR3 length: 15 residues. The ends lost 3 bases at V and 3 bases at J; junction bases unmatched: 8. Germline V gene sequence: CDR1 KGHSH, CDR2 LQKENI. The CDR3 coding sequence is TGTGCCAGCTCACCTAGGGACAGTTCCTTCTACGAGCAGTACTTC. It yields the protein CASSPRDSSFYEQYF.

V is TRBV18 and J is TRBJ2-7, with D unclear. The CDR3 is 14 residues long. Trimming left V 0 bases short and J 5 bases short, with 11 bases between. Germline assignment: CDR1 KGHSH and CDR2 LQKENI. DNA of the CDR3: TGTGCCAGCTCACCACCCGGACCCGTAGACGAGCAGTACTTC. It codes for CASSPPGPVDEQYF.

This clonotype was observed a handful of times. The CDR3 nucleotides are TGTGCCATCGGGCGGGCCTTATCTGGAAACACCATATATTTT. Translated, it gives CAIGRALSGNTIYF. The chain has TRBV10-3 and TRBJ1-3; D uncertain. The CDR3 sequence is 14 residues long. V was trimmed by 8 bases and J by 1 base, leaving 12 bases between them. Germline V gives CDR1 ENHRY, CDR2 SYGVKD.

This clonotype was observed a few times. The chain is built from TRBV21-1 and TRBJ2-7; the table's D call TRBD2 went unverified against the DNA. TRBV21-1 is annotated as a pseudogene. The CDR3 spans 15 residues. The CDR3 protein is CASSKEGGLSYEQYF. In nucleotides, the CDR3 is TGTGCCAGCAGCAAAGAAGGAGGGCTCTCCTACGAGCAGTACTTC.

This clonotype was seen a handful of times. J is TRBJ2-6 and V is TRBV6-2 or TRBV6-3; possibly TRBD1 or TRBD2 for D (5 bases each). In germline, CDR1 is MNHEY, CDR2 SVGEGT. The CDR3 has 16 amino acids. V dropped 5 bases and J dropped 2 bases, with 13 bases sitting between them. The CDR3 is CASSPSRGPGANVLTF. The CDR3 nucleotides are TGTGCCAGCAGTCCGTCGAGGGGACCTGGGGCCAACGTCCTGACTTTC.

This clonotype was counted a few times. The gene calls are TRBV12-3 or TRBV12-4 and TRBJ2-5; the match to TRBD2 covers 8 bases. V was clipped by 7 bases and J by 5 bases; unmatched bases: 12. There are 15 residues in the CDR3. This CDR3 is CASMGDREGMETQYF. CDR3 DNA sequence: TGTGCCAGCATGGGTGATCGGGAGGGGATGGAGACCCAGTACTTC.

This clonotype has ten or more counts. This chain uses TRBV6-5 with TRBJ2-7; D might be TRBD1 or TRBD2, each matching 5 bases. CDR3 size: 12 residues. Trimming shortened V by 6 bases and J by 0 bases, and 6 bases separated the two germline ends. Germline-derived CDR1 and CDR2 are MNHEY and SVGAGI. This CDR3 is CASRGPSYEQYF. CDR3 sequence (DNA): TGTGCCAGCAGGGGACCCTCCTACGAGCAGTACTTC.

This clonotype turned up a few times. V gene TRBV10-3 combines with J gene TRBJ2-7; 9 bases agree with TRBD1. The CDR3 loop spans 16 amino acids. Germline V gene data show CDR1 as ENHRY and CDR2 as SYGVKD. With 4 bases clipped from V and 3 bases from J, the junction kept 10 bases outside the gene matches. CDR3 coding DNA: TGTGCCATCAGTGGACCGGGACAGGGCCTTTTCTACGAGCAGTACTTC. Protein: CAISGPGQGLFYEQYF.

This clonotype was seen a handful of times. The genes are TRBV29-1 and TRBJ2-6; possible D gene TRBD1, 5 bases. Deletions cut 4 bases from V and 0 bases from J, with 7 bases between. Germline V gene data show CDR1 as SQVTM and CDR2 as ANQGSEA. This CDR3 contains 14 residues. CDR3 in amino acids: CSVAGPSGANVLTF. CDR3 nucleotide sequence: TGCAGCGTTGCAGGGCCCTCTGGGGCCAACGTCCTGACTTTC.

This clonotype was recorded a few times. J is TRBJ1-6 and V is TRBV10-3; 7 nucleotides align to TRBD1. Germline trimming cut 0 bases from V and 7 bases from J; bases unmatched to any gene: 3. From germline, CDR1 is ENHRY and CDR2 SYGVKD. This CDR3 contains 15 residues. This CDR3 reads CAISESTGNNSPLHF. The CDR3 nucleotides are TGTGCCATCAGTGAGTCGACAGGGAACAATTCACCCCTCCACTTT.

The chain employs TRBV30 and TRBJ1-5, with a weak D call TRBD1 (6 bases). The CDR3 covers 14 residues. CDR1 and CDR2 (germline): GTSNPN, SVGIG (reference sequence). Trimming left V 4 bases short and J 6 bases short, with 16 bases between. The CDR3 loop reads CAWTPGQSGQPQHF. Here the CDR3 DNA reads TGTGCCTGGACCCCTGGACAGAGCGGTCAGCCCCAGCATTTT.

V and J are TRBV5-1 and TRBJ2-3; D gene uncertain. The CDR3 length is 14 residues. In germline, CDR1 is SGHRS, CDR2 YFSETQ. Trimming took off 1 base at V and 3 bases at J, with 9 bases between the two ends. The CDR3 sequence: CASSLRSRTDTQYF. CDR3 DNA: TGCGCCAGCAGCTTGCGGTCGAGGACAGATACGCAGTATTTT.

The chain joins TRBV3-1 to TRBJ2-7; 7 positions match TRBD2. The CDR3 is 15 amino acids. The trim removed 4 bases at V and 2 bases at J, leaving 8 bases unmatched. Germline V lookup: CDR1 LGHDT, CDR2 YNNKEL (reference sequence). CDR3 in DNA: TGTGCCAGCAGCCTCCGTAGCGGGCGTACCTACGAGCAGTACTTC. Translation: CASSLRSGRTYEQYF.

This clonotype has ten or more counts. The gene calls are TRBV7-9 and TRBJ2-1, with 10 bases fitting TRBD2. V was clipped by 8 bases and J by 8 bases; unmatched bases: 6. The CDR3 spans 13 residues. CDR1 and CDR2 (germline): SEHNR, FQNEAQ (reference sequence). The CDR3 DNA reads as TGTGCCAGCGGCAAGCGGGGGGGAGATGAGCAGTTCTTC. Protein: CASGKRGGDEQFF.

The chain has TRBV12-3 or TRBV12-4 and TRBJ2-1, with 9 bases fitting TRBD2. The junction had 9 bases not matched to a gene; V was cut back by 2 bases and J by 4 bases. This CDR3 has 17 residues. The CDR3 is CASSLRLAGRSYNEQFF. CDR3 in DNA: TGTGCCAGCAGTTTAAGGCTAGCGGGAAGGTCTTACAATGAGCAGTTCTTC.

In its sample, this clonotype was seen a few times. This chain joins TRBV7-6 and TRBJ2-3; tentatively, D is TRBD1 or TRBD2 (6 bases each). In germline, CDR1 is SGHVS, CDR2 FNYEAQ. V was shortened by 0 bases and J by 3 bases, with 10 bases between the two germline ends. The CDR3 loop spans 15 amino acids. For the CDR3, the DNA is TGTGCCAGCAGCTTAGCGACAGGACTAACAGATACGCAGTATTTT. Its protein is CASSLATGLTDTQYF. Based on the CDR3 plus reference TRBV7-6 and TRBJ2-3, the full variable domain is GAGVSQSPRYKVTKRGQDVALRCDPISGHVSLYWYRQALGQGPEFLTYFNYEAQQDKSGLPNDRFSAERPEGSISTLTIQRTEQRDSAMYRCASSLATGLTDTQYFGPGTRLTVL.

The chain recombines TRBV20-1 with TRBJ2-5; no clear D gene. The length of the CDR3 is 11 residues. Germline-derived CDR1 and CDR2 are DFQATT and SNEGSKA (reference sequence). V shed 2 bases and J shed 5 bases, with 6 bases lying between them. Written as DNA, the CDR3 is TGCAGTGCTAGACCTAGGGAGACCCAGTACTTC. This gives the protein CSARPRETQYF.

For the CDR3, the DNA is TGCGCCAGCAGCTTGGTGACAGGGACCCAAGAGACCCAGTACTTC. Translated, it gives CASSLVTGTQETQYF. The chain employs TRBV5-1 and TRBJ2-5, with TRBD1 matching over 7 bases. The CDR3 consists of 15 residues. From germline, CDR1 is SGHRS and CDR2 YFSETQ. Trimming removed 0 bases from V and 1 base from J; junction bases left unmatched: 3.

This sequence joins TRBV11-1 and TRBJ2-4; tentatively, D is TRBD2 (6 bases). Trimming pared 5 bases from V and 3 bases from J, leaving 26 bases between. This CDR3 has 19 amino acids. Germline assignment: CDR1 SGHAT and CDR2 FQDESV (reference sequence). The CDR3 loop is CASSPSPLQGHSGKNIQYF. The CDR3 DNA follows: TGTGCCAGCAGCCCAAGTCCCCTCCAGGGCCATAGCGGCAAAAACATTCAGTACTTC.

The chain uses TRBV7-9 and TRBJ2-7; TRBD1 aligns across 8 bases. The CDR3 has 13 amino acids. With V trimmed by 6 bases and J by 3 bases, 4 bases remained unmatched. The V gene's germline CDR1 is SEHNR and CDR2 FQNEAQ (reference sequence). The CDR3 bases are TGTGCCAGCAGAAGAACAGGGGGCTACGAGCAGTACTTC. Residues: CASRRTGGYEQYF.

V and J are TRBV30 and TRBJ2-1, with TRBD2 matching over 10 bases. Germline values: CDR1 GTSNPN, CDR2 SVGIG (reference sequence). V lost 5 bases and J lost 8; bases outside the gene matches: 12. The CDR3 totals 15 residues. The CDR3 DNA reads TGTGCCTGGGAAGAAGCGGGAGGGCCGAGGGATGAGCAGTTCTTC. Amino acids: CAWEEAGGPRDEQFF.

This clonotype was counted many times. V and J are TRBV24-1 and TRBJ2-1; 10 bases agree with TRBD1. The V and J ends lost 5 bases and 4 bases, in that order; junction bases with no gene match: 7. The CDR3 spans 16 residues. Germline CDR1 reads KGHDR; CDR2 reads SFDVKD. DNA for the CDR3: TGTGCCACCAGTGGCCTGGACAGGGGGAGTTACAATGAGCAGTTCTTC. Its translation is CATSGLDRGSYNEQFF.

In its sample, this clonotype was seen once. The V gene is TRBV10-3, the J gene TRBJ1-5; tentatively, D is TRBD1 (5 bases). The CDR3 extends over 14 amino acids. Trimming removed 4 bases from V and 4 bases from J, with 11 bases in between. The germline gives CDR1 ENHRY, CDR2 SYGVKD. Here the CDR3 reads CAISGDDSNQPQHF. In DNA, the CDR3 is TGTGCCATCAGTGGAGATGACAGTAATCAGCCCCAGCATTTT.

This clonotype was counted many times. The J gene is TRBJ2-1, the V gene TRBV28; a possible D gene is TRBD2 (5 bases). The CDR3 length is 15 residues. CDR1 and CDR2 from the germline V gene are MDHEN and SYDVKM. Trimming stripped 6 bases from V and 0 bases from J, with 12 bases between. The CDR3 region is CASRTAGSSYNEQFF. Written as DNA, the CDR3 is TGTGCCAGCAGGACGGCGGGTAGCTCCTACAATGAGCAGTTCTTC.

This chain connects TRBV30 to TRBJ2-3, with TRBD1 matching over 8 bases. V dropped 0 bases and J dropped 5; count of bases not matched to a gene: 4. The germline gives CDR1 GTSNPN, CDR2 SVGIG (reference sequence). This CDR3 has 14 residues. The CDR3 DNA sequence: TGTGCCTGGAGTGTACTCAGGGGGCGAGATACGCAGTATTTT. It codes for CAWSVLRGRDTQYF. Full variable domain (outside the CDR3, taken from reference TRBV30 and TRBJ2-3): SQTIHQWPATLVQPVGSPLSLECTVEGTSNPNLYWYRQAAGRGLQLLFYSVGIGQISSEVPQNLSASRPQDRQFILSSKKLLLSDSGFYLCAWSVLRGRDTQYFGPGTRLTVL.

The table lists this clonotype with a few counts. This sequence joins TRBV21-1 and TRBJ2-3; whether TRBD2, the table's D call, matches the DNA was not checked. TRBV21-1 has pseudogene status. CDR3 length equals 16 residues. CDR3 coding DNA: TGTGCCAGCAGCAAGAGGACTAGCGGGAGGGCAGATACGCAGTATTTT. This gives the protein CASSKRTSGRADTQYF.